These 9 T cell receptor beta chains originate from one sample sequenced in a study of neurological immune-mediated disorders. TCRdb recomputed calls from the 5' RACE reads with MiXCR, one row per CDR3 protein. This table holds some 22,000 distinct CDR3 sequences, around 15% found once. The source material was CD8+ T cells from blood. These receptors all come from a young woman with multiple sclerosis.

At least ten counts were recorded for this clonotype. The genes are TRBV28 and TRBJ2-7, with 11 bases matching TRBD2. Trimming removed 6 bases from V and 6 bases from J; junction bases left unmatched: 10. Germline lookup yields CDR1 MDHEN and CDR2 SYDVKM. The CDR3 is made up of 15 amino acids. CDR3 in amino acids: CASRESGTSGREQYF. CDR3 bases: TGTGCCAGCAGGGAATCCGGGACTAGCGGACGCGAGCAGTACTTC.

The rearrangement links TRBV5-1 to TRBJ2-7, with D possibly TRBD1 on 6 matching bases. V lost 1 base to trimming and J lost 7 bases, with 12 bases between them. CDR1 and CDR2 (germline): SGHRS, YFSETQ. The CDR3 length is 13 residues. CDR3: CASSLMGAREQYF. CDR3 bases: TGCGCCAGCAGCTTGATGGGGGCGAGGGAGCAGTACTTC.

Relative to its sample, this clonotype is medium-sized (0.01 to 0.1%). The chain joins TRBV9 to TRBJ2-7; 8 bases map to TRBD1. The trim removed 4 bases at V and 3 bases at J, leaving 6 bases unmatched. CDR1 SGDLS and CDR2 YYNGEE come from the germline V gene. There are 14 residues in the CDR3. In DNA, the CDR3 is TGTGCCAGCAGCCCTACAGGGGGTAACTACGAGCAGTACTTC. This encodes CASSPTGGNYEQYF.

In this sample, this clonotype turned up many times. This chain uses TRBV7-9 with TRBJ2-7; D is undetermined. V was shortened by 1 base and J by 2 bases, with 9 bases between the two germline ends. The germline gives CDR1 SEHNR, CDR2 FQNEAQ (reference sequence). This CDR3 contains 14 residues. CDR3 DNA: TGTGCCAGCAGCTTAGTGGGGAACCCCTACGAGCAGTACTTC. Protein: CASSLVGNPYEQYF.

This clonotype was recorded a few times. This rearrangement joins TRBV28 to TRBJ2-1, with TRBD2 identical over 8 bases. Germline assignment: CDR1 MDHEN and CDR2 SYDVKM. Trimming took 5 bases from V and 9 from J; bases not matched to a gene: 15. CDR3 length equals 16 residues. The CDR3 is CASSPEYSGAPPEQFF. The CDR3 DNA reads TGTGCCAGCAGTCCTGAGTATAGCGGGGCTCCACCTGAGCAGTTCTTC.

This clonotype was observed many times. The rearrangement joins TRBV5-1 to TRBJ2-1; perhaps TRBD2 as D (5 bases). CDR1 is SGHRS, CDR2 YFSETQ, per germline. V dropped 2 bases and J dropped 2 bases, with 11 bases sitting between them. The CDR3 has 15 amino acids. CDR3 sequence (DNA): TGCGCCAGCAGCTTACGGACTGAAGCCTACAATGAGCAGTTCTTC. Its translation: CASSLRTEAYNEQFF. Drawing the rest from reference TRBV5-1 and TRBJ2-1, the complete variable domain is KAGVTQTPRYLIKTRGQQVTLSCSPISGHRSVSWYQQTPGQGLQFLFEYFSETQRNKGNFPGRFSGRQFSNSRSEMNVSTLELGDSALYLCASSLRTEAYNEQFFGPGTRLTVL.

This clonotype was observed at least ten times. The chain couples TRBV14 to TRBJ2-3, with D unresolved. CDR1 SGHDN and CDR2 FVKESK come from the germline V gene. V lost 0 bases, J lost 4 bases, and 5 bases lay in between. This CDR3 is 13 amino acids long. Written as DNA, the CDR3 is TGTGCCAGCAGCCAAGATCCTCCAGATACGCAGTATTTT. Its translation is CASSQDPPDTQYF.

By share of the sample, this clonotype is medium-sized. The chain uses TRBV28 and TRBJ1-6; perhaps TRBD1 as D (6 bases). This CDR3 has 15 residues. V was trimmed by 7 bases and J by 7 bases, leaving 17 bases between them. The germline gives CDR1 MDHEN, CDR2 SYDVKM. The CDR3 sequence is CASKLGGLINSPLHF. The CDR3, as DNA: TGTGCCAGCAAGTTAGGGGGGCTGATAAATTCACCCCTCCACTTT.

This clonotype occurred many times. The chain employs TRBV12-3 or TRBV12-4 and TRBJ2-2, with D perhaps matching TRBD1 or TRBD2 (6 bases each). V was pared by 4 bases and J by 3 bases, with 12 bases between. The CDR3 contains 15 residues. The CDR3 region is CASSSRGPHTGELFF. Here the CDR3 DNA reads TGTGCCAGCAGTTCCCGGGGGCCCCACACCGGGGAGCTGTTTTTT.